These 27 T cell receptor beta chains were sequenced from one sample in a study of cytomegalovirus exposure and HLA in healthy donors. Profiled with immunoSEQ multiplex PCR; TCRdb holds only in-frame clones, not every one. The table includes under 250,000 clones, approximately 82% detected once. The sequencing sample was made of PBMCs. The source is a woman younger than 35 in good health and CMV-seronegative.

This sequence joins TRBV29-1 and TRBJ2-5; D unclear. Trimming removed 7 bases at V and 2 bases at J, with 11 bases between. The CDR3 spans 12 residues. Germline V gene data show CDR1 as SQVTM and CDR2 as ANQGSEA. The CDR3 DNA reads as TGCAGCGGCCAAACGGTACAAGAGACCCAGTACTTC. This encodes CSGQTVQETQYF.

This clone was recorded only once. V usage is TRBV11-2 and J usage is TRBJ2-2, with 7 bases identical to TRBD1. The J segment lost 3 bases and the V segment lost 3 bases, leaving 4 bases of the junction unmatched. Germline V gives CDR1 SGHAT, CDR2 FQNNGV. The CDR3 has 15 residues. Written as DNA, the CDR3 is TGTGCCAGCAGCTTGCGGCAGGGGGACACCGGGGAGCTGTTTTTT. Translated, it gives CASSLRQGDTGELFF.

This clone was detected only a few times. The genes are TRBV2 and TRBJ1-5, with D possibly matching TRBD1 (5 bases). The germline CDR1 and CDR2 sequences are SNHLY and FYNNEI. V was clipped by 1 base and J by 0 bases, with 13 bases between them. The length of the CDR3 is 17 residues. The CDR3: CASSEVLGGYSNQPQHF. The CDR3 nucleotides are TGTGCCAGCAGTGAAGTTCTCGGGGGTTATAGCAATCAGCCCCAGCATTTT. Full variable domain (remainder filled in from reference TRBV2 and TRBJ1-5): EPEVTQTPSHQVTQMGQEVILRCVPISNHLYFYWYRQILGQKVEFLVSFYNNEISEKSEIFDDQFSVERPDGSNFTLKIRSTKLEDSAMYFCASSEVLGGYSNQPQHFGDGTRLSIL.

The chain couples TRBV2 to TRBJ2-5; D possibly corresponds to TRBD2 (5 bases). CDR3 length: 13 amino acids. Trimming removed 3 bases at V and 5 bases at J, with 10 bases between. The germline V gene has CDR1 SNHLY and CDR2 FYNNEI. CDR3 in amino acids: CASSDFPGETQYF. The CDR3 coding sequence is TGTGCCAGCAGTGACTTCCCGGGGGAGACCCAGTACTTC.

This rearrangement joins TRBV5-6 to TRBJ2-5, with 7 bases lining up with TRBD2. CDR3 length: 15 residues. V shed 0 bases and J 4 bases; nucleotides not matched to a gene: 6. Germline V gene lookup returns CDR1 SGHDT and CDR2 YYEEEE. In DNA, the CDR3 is TGTGCCAGCAGCTTGGGCGGGAGTAGTATAGAGACCCAGTACTTC. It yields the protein CASSLGGSSIETQYF.

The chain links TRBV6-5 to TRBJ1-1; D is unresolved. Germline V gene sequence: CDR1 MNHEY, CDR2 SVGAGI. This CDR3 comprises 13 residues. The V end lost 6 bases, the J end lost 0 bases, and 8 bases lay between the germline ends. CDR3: CASRDPLNTEAFF. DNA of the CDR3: TGTGCCAGCAGAGACCCGCTGAACACTGAAGCTTTCTTT.

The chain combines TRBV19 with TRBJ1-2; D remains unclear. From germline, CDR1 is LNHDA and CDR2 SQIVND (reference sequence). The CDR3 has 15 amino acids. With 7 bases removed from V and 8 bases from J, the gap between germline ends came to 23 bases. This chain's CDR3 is CASTWTDARGGGYTF. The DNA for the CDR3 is TGTGCCAGTACCTGGACCGACGCACGAGGCGGGGGCTACACCTTC. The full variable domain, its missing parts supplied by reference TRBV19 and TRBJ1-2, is DGGITQSPKYLFRKEGQNVTLSCEQNLNHDAMYWYRQDPGQGLRLIYYSQIVNDFQKGDIAEGYSVSREKKESFPLTVTSAQKNPTAFYLCASTWTDARGGGYTFGSGTRLTVV.

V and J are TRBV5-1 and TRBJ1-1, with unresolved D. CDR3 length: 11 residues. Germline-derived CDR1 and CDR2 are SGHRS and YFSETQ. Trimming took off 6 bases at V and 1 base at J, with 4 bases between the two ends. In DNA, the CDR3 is TGCGCCAGCATGGGGAACACTGAAGCTTTCTTT. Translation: CASMGNTEAFF.

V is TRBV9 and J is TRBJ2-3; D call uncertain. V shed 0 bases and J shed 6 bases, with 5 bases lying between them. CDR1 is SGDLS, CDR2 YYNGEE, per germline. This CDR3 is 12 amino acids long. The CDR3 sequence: CASSVAPDTQYF. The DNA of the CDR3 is TGTGCCAGCAGCGTAGCCCCTGATACGCAGTATTTT.

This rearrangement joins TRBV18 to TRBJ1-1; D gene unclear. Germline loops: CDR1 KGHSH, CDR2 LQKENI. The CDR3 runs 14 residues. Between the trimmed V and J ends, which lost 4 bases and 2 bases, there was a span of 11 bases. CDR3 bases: TGTGCCAGCTCACTCAGGTACAGCAACACTGAAGCTTTCTTT. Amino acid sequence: CASSLRYSNTEAFF.

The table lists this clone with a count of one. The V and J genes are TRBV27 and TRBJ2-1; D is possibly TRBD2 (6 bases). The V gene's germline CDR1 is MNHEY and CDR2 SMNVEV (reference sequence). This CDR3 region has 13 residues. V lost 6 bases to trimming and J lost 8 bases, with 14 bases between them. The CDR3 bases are TGTGCCAGCAGCCCGGGACTTCGGGATGAGCAGTTCTTC. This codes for CASSPGLRDEQFF.

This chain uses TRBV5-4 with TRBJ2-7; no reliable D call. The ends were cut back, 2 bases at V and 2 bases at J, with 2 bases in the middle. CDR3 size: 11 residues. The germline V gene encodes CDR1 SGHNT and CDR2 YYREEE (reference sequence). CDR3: CASSFPYEQYF. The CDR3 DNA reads TGTGCCAGCAGCTTCCCCTACGAGCAGTACTTC.

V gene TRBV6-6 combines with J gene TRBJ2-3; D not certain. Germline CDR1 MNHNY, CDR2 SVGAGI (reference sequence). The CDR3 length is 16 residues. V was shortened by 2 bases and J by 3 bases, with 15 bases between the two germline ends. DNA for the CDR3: TGTGCCAGCAGTTACCTTGCGAGGCAGACGACAGATACGCAGTATTTT. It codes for CASSYLARQTTDTQYF.

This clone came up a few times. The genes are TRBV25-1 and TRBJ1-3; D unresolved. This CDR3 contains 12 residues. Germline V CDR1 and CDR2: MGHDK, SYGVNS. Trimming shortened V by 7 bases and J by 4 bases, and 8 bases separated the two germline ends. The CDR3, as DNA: TGTGCCAGCACCAGCCAGGGAAACACCATATATTTT. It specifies CASTSQGNTIYF. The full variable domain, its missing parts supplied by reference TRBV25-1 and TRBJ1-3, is EADIYQTPRYLVIGTGKKITLECSQTMGHDKMYWYQQDPGMELHLIHYSYGVNSTEKGDLSSESTVSRIRTEHFPLTLESARPSHTSQYLCASTSQGNTIYFGEGSWLTVV.

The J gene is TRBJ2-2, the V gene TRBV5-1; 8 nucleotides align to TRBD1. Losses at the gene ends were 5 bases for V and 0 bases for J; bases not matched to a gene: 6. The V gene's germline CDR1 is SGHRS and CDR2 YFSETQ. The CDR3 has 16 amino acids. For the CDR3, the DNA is TGCGCCAGCAGTCGGGACAGGTCAACGAACACCGGGGAGCTGTTTTTT. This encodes CASSRDRSTNTGELFF.

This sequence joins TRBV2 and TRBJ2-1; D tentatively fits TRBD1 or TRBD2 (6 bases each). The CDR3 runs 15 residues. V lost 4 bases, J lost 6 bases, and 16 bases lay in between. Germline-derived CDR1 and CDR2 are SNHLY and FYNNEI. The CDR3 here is CASSVEGGPGNEQFF. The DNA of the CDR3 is TGTGCCAGCAGTGTTGAGGGGGGTCCGGGCAATGAGCAGTTCTTC. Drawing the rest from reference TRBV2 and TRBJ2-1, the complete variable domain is EPEVTQTPSHQVTQMGQEVILRCVPISNHLYFYWYRQILGQKVEFLVSFYNNEISEKSEIFDDQFSVERPDGSNFTLKIRSTKLEDSAMYFCASSVEGGPGNEQFFGPGTRLTVL.

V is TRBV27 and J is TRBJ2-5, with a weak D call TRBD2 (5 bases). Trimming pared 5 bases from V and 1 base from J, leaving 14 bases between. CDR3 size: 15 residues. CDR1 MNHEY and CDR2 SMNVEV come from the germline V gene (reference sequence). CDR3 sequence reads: CASSRERSFQETQYF. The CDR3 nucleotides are TGTGCCAGCAGTAGGGAGCGGAGCTTCCAAGAGACCCAGTACTTC.

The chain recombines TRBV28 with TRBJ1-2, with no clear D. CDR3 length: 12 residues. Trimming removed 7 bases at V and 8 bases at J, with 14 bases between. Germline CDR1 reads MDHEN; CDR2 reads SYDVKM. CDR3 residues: CASTLGAGGYTF. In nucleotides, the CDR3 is TGTGCCAGCACCCTCGGAGCGGGAGGCTACACCTTC.

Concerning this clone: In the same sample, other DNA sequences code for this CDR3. The CDR3 DNA follows: TGTGCCAGCAGTTCGGGACAGGGTAACCAGCCCCAGCATTTT. It is translated as CASSSGQGNQPQHF. The chain has TRBV28 and TRBJ1-5, with 9 bases identical to TRBD1. The CDR3 consists of 14 residues. Germline V gene lookup returns CDR1 MDHEN and CDR2 SYDVKM. The trim removed 4 bases at V and 7 bases at J, leaving 5 bases unmatched.

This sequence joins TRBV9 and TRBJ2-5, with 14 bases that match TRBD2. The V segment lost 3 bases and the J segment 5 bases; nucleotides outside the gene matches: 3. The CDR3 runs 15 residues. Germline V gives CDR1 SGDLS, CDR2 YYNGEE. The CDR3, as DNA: TGTGCCAGCAGCGGGGGACTAGCGGGAGTGGAGACCCAGTACTTC. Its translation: CASSGGLAGVETQYF.

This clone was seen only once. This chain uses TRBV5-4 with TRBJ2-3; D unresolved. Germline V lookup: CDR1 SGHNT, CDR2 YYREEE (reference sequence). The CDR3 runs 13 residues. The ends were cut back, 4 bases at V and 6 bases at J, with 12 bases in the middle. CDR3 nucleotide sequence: TGTGCCAGCAGCGCGACCTACGAGGATACGCAGTATTTT. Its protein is CASSATYEDTQYF.

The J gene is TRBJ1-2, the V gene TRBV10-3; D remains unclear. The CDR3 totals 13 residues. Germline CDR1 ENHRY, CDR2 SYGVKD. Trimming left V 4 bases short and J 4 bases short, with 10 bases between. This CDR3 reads CAISADLAYGYTF. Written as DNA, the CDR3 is TGTGCCATCAGTGCAGACCTCGCCTATGGCTACACCTTC.

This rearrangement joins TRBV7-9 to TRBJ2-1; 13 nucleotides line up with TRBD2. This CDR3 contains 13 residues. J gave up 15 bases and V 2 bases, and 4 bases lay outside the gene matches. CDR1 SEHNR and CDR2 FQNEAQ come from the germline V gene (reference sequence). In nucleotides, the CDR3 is TGTGCCAGCAGCTTAACTAGCGGGGGGGCCGGGTTCTTC. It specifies CASSLTSGGAGFF.

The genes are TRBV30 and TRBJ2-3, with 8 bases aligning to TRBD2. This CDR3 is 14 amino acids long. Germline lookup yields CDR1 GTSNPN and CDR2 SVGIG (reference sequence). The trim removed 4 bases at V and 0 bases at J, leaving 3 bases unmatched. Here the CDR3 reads CAWTGTRSTDTQYF. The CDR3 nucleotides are TGTGCCTGGACCGGGACTAGAAGCACAGATACGCAGTATTTT.

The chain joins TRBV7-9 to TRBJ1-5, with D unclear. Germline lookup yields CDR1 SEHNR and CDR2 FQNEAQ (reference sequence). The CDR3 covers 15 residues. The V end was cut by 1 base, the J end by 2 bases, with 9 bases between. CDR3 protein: CASSLGVWGNQPQHF. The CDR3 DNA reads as TGTGCCAGCAGCTTAGGAGTCTGGGGCAATCAGCCCCAGCATTTT. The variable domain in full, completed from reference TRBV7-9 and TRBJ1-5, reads DTGVSQNPRHKITKRGQNVTFRCDPISEHNRLYWYRQTLGQGPEFLTYFQNEAQLEKSRLLSDRFSAERPKGSFSTLEIQRTEQGDSAMYLCASSLGVWGNQPQHFGDGTRLSIL.

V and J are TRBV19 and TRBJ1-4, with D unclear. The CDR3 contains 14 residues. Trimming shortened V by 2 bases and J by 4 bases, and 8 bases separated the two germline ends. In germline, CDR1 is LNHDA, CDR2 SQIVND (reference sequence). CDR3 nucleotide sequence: TGTGCCAGTAGTATACTAGGGAATAATGAAAAACTGTTTTTT. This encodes CASSILGNNEKLFF.

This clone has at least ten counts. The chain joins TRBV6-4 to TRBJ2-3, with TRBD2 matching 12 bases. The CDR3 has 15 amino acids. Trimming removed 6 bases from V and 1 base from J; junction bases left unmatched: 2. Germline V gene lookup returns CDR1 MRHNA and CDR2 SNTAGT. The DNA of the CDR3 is TGTGCCAGCAGCCGGACTAGCGGGGGCACAGATACGCAGTATTTT. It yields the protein CASSRTSGGTDTQYF.